This entry concerns a single T cell receptor (beta chain). These data come from a study of blood T cell repertoires in COVID-19. The wider study: The United States, Italy and Spain supplied acute and convalescent COVID-19 samples. From T cells, B-cell-depleted T cells, or PBMCs came the material, which was cDNA or gDNA.

Seattle patient enrollment occurred during active infection, with longitudinal follow-up thereafter. In the study's own analysis: Using reference gene primer amplification, nucleated cell counts were estimated. Generated by immunoSEQ multiplex PCR, the TCRdb table keeps only in-frame clones and is missing some. That table supplies the V and J calls and clone size; D and trimming were determined from the DNA. This sample carries under 200,000 clones, around 86% of them seen once, and the ten largest clones take approximately 0.62%. CDR1 is SGHNT, CDR2 YYREEE, per germline (reference sequence). CDR3 length equals 14 residues. Trimming pared 3 bases from V and 9 bases from J, leaving 18 bases between.

The sequence was obtained from a man aged 55 to 70 with COVID-19, enrolled during active disease. The V gene is TRBV5-4, the J gene TRBJ1-1; D remains unclear. Sequencing was carried out using peripheral blood. The DNA for the CDR3 is TGTGCCAGCAGCTACTTAACGAACAGTAACCAAGCTTTCTTT. Protein product: CASSYLTNSNQAFF.